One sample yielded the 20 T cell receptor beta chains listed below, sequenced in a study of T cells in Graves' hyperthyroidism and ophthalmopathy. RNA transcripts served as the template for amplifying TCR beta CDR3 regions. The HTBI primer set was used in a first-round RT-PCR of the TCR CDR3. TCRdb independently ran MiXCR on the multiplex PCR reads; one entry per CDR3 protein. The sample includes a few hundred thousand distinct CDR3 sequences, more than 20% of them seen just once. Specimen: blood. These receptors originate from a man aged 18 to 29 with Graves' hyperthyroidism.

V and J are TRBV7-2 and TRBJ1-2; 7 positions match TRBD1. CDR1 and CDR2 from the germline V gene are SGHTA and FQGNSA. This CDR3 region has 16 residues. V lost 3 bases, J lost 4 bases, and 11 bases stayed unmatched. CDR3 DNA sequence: TGTGCCAGCAGCTTGGGGCAGGGGGGCACGGGCTATGGCTACACCTTC. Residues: CASSLGQGGTGYGYTF.

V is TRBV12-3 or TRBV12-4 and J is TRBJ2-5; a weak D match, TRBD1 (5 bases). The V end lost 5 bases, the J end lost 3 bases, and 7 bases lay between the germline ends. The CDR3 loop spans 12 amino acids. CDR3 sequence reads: CASSIGEETQYF. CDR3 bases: TGTGCCAGCAGTATAGGGGAAGAGACCCAGTACTTC.

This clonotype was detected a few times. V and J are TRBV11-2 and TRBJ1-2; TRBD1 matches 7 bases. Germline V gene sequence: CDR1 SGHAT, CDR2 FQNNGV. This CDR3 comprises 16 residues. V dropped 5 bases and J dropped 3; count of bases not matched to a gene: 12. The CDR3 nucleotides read TGTGCCAGCAGCCCTAGGGGGGACAGTCGAGACTATGGCTACACCTTC. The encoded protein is CASSPRGDSRDYGYTF.

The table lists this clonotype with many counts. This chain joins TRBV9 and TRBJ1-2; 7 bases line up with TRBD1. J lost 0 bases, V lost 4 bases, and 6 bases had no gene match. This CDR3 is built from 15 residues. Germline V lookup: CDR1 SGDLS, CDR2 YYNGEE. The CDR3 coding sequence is TGTGCCAGCAGCCCAGTGGGGACAGCTAACTATGGCTACACCTTC. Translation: CASSPVGTANYGYTF.

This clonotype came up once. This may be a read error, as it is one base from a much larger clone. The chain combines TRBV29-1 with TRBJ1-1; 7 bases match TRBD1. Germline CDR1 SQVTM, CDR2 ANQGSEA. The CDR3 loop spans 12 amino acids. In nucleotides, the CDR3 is TGCAGCGTGGTGACAGGGAACACTGGAGCTTTCTTT. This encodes CSVVTGNTGAFF.

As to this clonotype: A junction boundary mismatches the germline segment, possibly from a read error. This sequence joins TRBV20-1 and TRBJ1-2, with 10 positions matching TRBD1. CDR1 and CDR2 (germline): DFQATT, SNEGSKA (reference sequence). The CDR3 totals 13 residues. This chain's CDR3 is CSARDRGRYDYTF. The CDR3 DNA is TGCAGTGCTCGAGACAGGGGGCGATACGACTACACCTTC.

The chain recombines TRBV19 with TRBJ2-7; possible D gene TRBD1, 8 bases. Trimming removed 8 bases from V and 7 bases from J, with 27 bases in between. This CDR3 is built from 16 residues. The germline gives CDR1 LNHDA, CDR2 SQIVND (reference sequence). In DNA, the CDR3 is TGTGCCAGTTCAGACAGGGGCCCTGGCGGGGGAGATGAGCAGTACTTC. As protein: CASSDRGPGGGDEQYF. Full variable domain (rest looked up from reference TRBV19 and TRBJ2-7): DGGITQSPKYLFRKEGQNVTLSCEQNLNHDAMYWYRQDPGQGLRLIYYSQIVNDFQKGDIAEGYSVSREKKESFPLTVTSAQKNPTAFYLCASSDRGPGGGDEQYFGPGTRLTVT.

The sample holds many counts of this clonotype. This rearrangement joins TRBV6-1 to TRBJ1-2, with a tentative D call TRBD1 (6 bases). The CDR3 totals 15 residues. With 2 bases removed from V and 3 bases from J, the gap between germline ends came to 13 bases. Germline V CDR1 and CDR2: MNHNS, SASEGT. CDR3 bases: TGTGCCAGCAGTGAATCCGGGGGCCCCTACTATGGCTACACCTTC. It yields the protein CASSESGGPYYGYTF.

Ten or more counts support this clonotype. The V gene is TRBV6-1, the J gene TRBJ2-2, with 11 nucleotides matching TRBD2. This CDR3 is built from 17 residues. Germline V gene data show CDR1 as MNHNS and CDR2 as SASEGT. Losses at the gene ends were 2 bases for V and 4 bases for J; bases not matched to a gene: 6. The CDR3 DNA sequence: TGTGCCAGCAGTGAACCCCTAGCGGGGGGTCCCACCGGGGAGCTGTTTTTT. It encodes CASSEPLAGGPTGELFF.

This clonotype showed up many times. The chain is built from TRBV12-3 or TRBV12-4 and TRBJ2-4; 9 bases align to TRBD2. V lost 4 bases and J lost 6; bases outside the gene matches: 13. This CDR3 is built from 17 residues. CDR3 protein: CASSSPVGGGDRNIQYF. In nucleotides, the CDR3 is TGTGCCAGCAGTTCCCCGGTGGGCGGGGGGGACAGAAACATTCAGTACTTC.

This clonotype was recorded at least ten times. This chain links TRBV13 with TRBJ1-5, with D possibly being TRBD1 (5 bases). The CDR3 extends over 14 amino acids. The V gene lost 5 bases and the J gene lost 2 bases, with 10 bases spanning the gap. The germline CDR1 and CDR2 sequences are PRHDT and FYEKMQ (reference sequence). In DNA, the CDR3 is TGTGCCAGCAGCCGTGGGGGGGGCAATCAGCCCCAGCATTTT. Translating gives CASSRGGGNQPQHF.

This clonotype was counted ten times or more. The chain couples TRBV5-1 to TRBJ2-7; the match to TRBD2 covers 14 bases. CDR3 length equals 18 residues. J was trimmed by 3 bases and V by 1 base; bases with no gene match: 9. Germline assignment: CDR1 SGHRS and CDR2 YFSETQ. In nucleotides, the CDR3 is TGCGCCAGCAGCTTGTCCGGGACTAGCGGGGGCCGAGTCTACGAGCAGTACTTC. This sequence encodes CASSLSGTSGGRVYEQYF.

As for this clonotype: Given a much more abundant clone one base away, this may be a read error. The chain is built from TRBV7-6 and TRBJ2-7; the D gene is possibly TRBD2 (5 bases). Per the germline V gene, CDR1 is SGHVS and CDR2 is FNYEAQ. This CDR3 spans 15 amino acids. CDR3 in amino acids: CASSLGTGLSYEQNF. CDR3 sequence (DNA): TGTGCCAGCAGCTTAGGGACTGGACTGAGCTACGAGCAGAACTTC.

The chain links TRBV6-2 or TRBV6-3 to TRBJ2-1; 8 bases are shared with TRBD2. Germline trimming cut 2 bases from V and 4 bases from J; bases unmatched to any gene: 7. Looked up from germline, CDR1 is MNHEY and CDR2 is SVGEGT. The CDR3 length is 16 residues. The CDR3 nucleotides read TGTGCCAGCAGTTACGCGACTAGCGTGGGATACAATGAGCAGTTCTTC. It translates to CASSYATSVGYNEQFF.

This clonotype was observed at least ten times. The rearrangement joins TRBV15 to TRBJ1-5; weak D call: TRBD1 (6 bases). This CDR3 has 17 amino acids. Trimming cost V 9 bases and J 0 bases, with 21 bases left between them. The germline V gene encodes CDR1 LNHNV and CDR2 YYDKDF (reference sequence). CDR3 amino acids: CATTRDTKPNSNQPQHF. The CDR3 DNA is TGTGCCACAACCCGGGACACCAAACCCAATAGCAATCAGCCCCAGCATTTT.

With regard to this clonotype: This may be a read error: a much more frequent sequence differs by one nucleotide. The CDR3 DNA is TGTGCCAGCAGCGAGAGGACAGGGCTTCTAGCCAAAAACATTAAGTACTTC. This sequence encodes CASSERTGLLAKNIKYF. The gene calls are TRBV6-1 and TRBJ2-4; TRBD1 matches 8 bases. Germline CDR1 is MNHNS and CDR2 is SASEGT. CDR3 length equals 17 residues.

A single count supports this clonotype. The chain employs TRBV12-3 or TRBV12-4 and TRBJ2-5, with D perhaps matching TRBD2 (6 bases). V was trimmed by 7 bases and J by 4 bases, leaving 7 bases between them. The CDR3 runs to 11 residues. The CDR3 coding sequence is TGTGCCAGCACGGAGGGAGAGACCCAGTACTTC. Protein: CASTEGETQYF.

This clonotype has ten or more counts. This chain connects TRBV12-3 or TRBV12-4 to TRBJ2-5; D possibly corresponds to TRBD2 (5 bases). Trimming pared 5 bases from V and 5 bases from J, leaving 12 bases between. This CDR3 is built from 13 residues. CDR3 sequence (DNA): TGTGCCAGCAGTCAAACGGGGTGGGAGACCCAGTACTTC. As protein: CASSQTGWETQYF.

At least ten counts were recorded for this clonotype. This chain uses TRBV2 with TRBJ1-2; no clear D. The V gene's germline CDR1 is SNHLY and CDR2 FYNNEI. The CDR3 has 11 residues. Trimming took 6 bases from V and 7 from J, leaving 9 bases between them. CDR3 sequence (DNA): TGTGCCAGCAGACGATTGACTGGCTACACCTTC. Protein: CASRRLTGYTF.

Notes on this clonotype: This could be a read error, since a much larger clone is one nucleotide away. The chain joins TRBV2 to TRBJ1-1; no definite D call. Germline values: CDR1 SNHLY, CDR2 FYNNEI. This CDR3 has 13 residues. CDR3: CAGRGAVNTEAFF. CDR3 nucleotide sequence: TGTGCCGGCAGAGGCGCAGTCAACACTGAAGCTTTCTTT.